Each of the 26 T cell receptor beta chains below was sequenced from the same sample in a study of T cell responses to AZD1222 COVID-19 vaccine. This table comes from immunoSEQ multiplex PCR, and its TCRdb copy is limited to in-frame clones, with some not included. The sample contains about 89,000 clones, about 89% of which appear only once. Source: peripheral blood, taken 28 days after the second AZD1222 dose. Every receptor here comes from an adult who received the AZD1222 COVID-19 vaccine.

The chain links TRBV23-1 to TRBJ1-2, with 7 bases fitting TRBD1. TRBV23-1 is labeled an ORF, and its function is uncertain. The V gene end was trimmed by 0 bases and the J gene end by 4 bases; junction bases not matched to a gene: 5. The length of the CDR3 is 15 residues. The CDR3 DNA reads as TGCGCCAGCAGTCAATCTGGGACAGCTCCCTATGGCTACACCTTC. Amino acid sequence: CASSQSGTAPYGYTF.

The chain carries TRBV6-5 and TRBJ2-7; D remains ambiguous. Germline assignment: CDR1 MNHEY and CDR2 SVGAGI. This CDR3 comprises 15 residues. Between the trimmed V and J ends, which lost 4 bases and 4 bases, there was a span of 17 bases. The CDR3 bases are TGTGCCAGCAGTTTCGGCTGGCAGGCTCCATACGAGCAGTACTTC. Its protein is CASSFGWQAPYEQYF.

This chain uses TRBV11-2 with TRBJ2-5; 9 positions agree with TRBD2. The CDR3 spans 14 residues. V was clipped by 6 bases and J by 5 bases; unmatched bases: 7. Germline values: CDR1 SGHAT, CDR2 FQNNGV. As DNA, the CDR3 is TGTGCCAGCAGACTCGGACTAGCGTCGGAGACCCAGTACTTC. Translated, it gives CASRLGLASETQYF.

This clone was seen only once. The CDR3 region is CASSLVWTGGSNQPQHF. The DNA of the CDR3 is TGTGCCAGCAGTTTAGTTTGGACAGGGGGTAGCAATCAGCCCCAGCATTTT. V and J are TRBV27 and TRBJ1-5; 10 nucleotides align to TRBD1. This CDR3 is 17 amino acids long. Germline CDR1 MNHEY, CDR2 SMNVEV (reference sequence). V shed 2 bases and J 0 bases; nucleotides not matched to a gene: 4.

V and J are TRBV13 and TRBJ1-2; D is undetermined. From germline, CDR1 is PRHDT and CDR2 FYEKMQ (reference sequence). Trimming shortened V by 0 bases and J by 4 bases, and 12 bases separated the two germline ends. This CDR3 is 15 amino acids long. The CDR3, as DNA: TGTGCCAGCAGCTTAGGGTCTGGGCCTTCCTATGGCTACACCTTC. It yields the protein CASSLGSGPSYGYTF.

The chain uses TRBV4-3 and TRBJ2-3; possible D gene TRBD1, 7 bases. With 0 bases removed from V and 0 bases from J, the gap between germline ends came to 25 bases. Germline V CDR1 and CDR2: LGHNA, YSLEER. The CDR3 has 21 amino acids. DNA for the CDR3: TGCGCCAGCAGCCAAGACGCCAGGAGGGACAGAGTCTCTGTTAGCACAGATACGCAGTATTTT. Its translation is CASSQDARRDRVSVSTDTQYF.

J is TRBJ2-3 and V is TRBV7-2; the match to TRBD2 covers 7 bases. J lost 2 bases, V lost 8 bases, and 13 bases had no gene match. Germline values: CDR1 SGHTA, CDR2 FQGNSA. CDR3 length: 16 amino acids. This chain's CDR3 is CASGGEGRRPTDTQYF. CDR3 DNA sequence: TGTGCCAGCGGGGGGGAGGGGCGAAGACCCACAGATACGCAGTATTTT.

This chain uses TRBV27 with TRBJ1-5, with D possibly being TRBD1 (5 bases). CDR3 length equals 15 residues. Trimming left V 6 bases short and J 0 bases short, with 12 bases between. Germline values: CDR1 MNHEY, CDR2 SMNVEV (reference sequence). The CDR3 DNA sequence: TGTGCCAGCAGCCAAAGGGACGGTAGCAATCAGCCCCAGCATTTT. It encodes CASSQRDGSNQPQHF.

The V and J genes are TRBV9 and TRBJ2-1, with 8 nucleotides matching TRBD1. Germline V CDR1 and CDR2: SGDLS, YYNGEE. V lost 5 bases and J lost 1; bases outside the gene matches: 5. CDR3 length: 15 amino acids. Here the CDR3 reads CASRDTGGSYNEQFF. CDR3 sequence (DNA): TGTGCCAGCAGAGATACAGGGGGTTCCTACAATGAGCAGTTCTTC.

This chain uses TRBV27 with TRBJ1-1; weak D call: TRBD1 (6 bases). The V gene's germline CDR1 is MNHEY and CDR2 SMNVEV (reference sequence). The germline V and J ends were trimmed by 4 bases and 2 bases, with 11 bases remaining between them. The CDR3 has 14 residues. As DNA, the CDR3 is TGTGCCAGCAGTTCGCCAGGGGAAAACACTGAAGCTTTCTTT. Translating it yields CASSSPGENTEAFF.

The chain combines TRBV7-9 with TRBJ1-2, with D hard to call. The CDR3 extends over 12 amino acids. Trimming shortened V by 5 bases and J by 3 bases, and 7 bases separated the two germline ends. The germline V gene has CDR1 SEHNR and CDR2 FQNEAQ (reference sequence). The CDR3, as DNA: TGTGCCAGCAGCCCTGAGGACTATGGCTACACCTTC. This encodes CASSPEDYGYTF.

This sequence joins TRBV7-9 and TRBJ1-2, with D perhaps matching TRBD1 (5 bases). The CDR3 has 14 residues. The V gene's germline CDR1 is SEHNR and CDR2 FQNEAQ (reference sequence). The ends were cut back, 3 bases at V and 5 bases at J, with 13 bases in the middle. This CDR3 is CASSFGGSLYGYTF. The DNA of the CDR3 is TGTGCCAGCAGCTTTGGGGGTTCTCTGTATGGCTACACCTTC.

This chain links TRBV4-2 with TRBJ2-3; TRBD1 agrees at 9 bases. Germline V gene sequence: CDR1 LGHNA, CDR2 YNFKEQ. CDR3 size: 16 residues. J gave up 2 bases and V 4 bases, and 7 bases lay outside the gene matches. The CDR3 DNA is TGTGCCAGCAGCCTCCGGGACAGGGTTTTCACAGATACGCAGTATTTT. Protein product: CASSLRDRVFTDTQYF.

The genes are TRBV7-8 and TRBJ2-3; D possibly corresponds to TRBD2 (6 bases). Germline assignment: CDR1 SGHVS and CDR2 FQNEAQ. The V and J ends lost 8 bases and 1 base respectively, with 13 bases between them. The CDR3 is 14 residues long. Here the CDR3 DNA reads TGTGCCAGCGCGGCGGGGCCAGGCACAGATACGCAGTATTTT. Residues: CASAAGPGTDTQYF.

This sequence joins TRBV19 and TRBJ2-5; 9 bases are shared with TRBD1. With 5 bases clipped from V and 5 bases from J, the junction kept 9 bases outside the gene matches. This CDR3 is 15 amino acids long. Germline CDR1 LNHDA, CDR2 SQIVND (reference sequence). The CDR3 spells CASSRQQGAGETQYF. CDR3 nucleotide sequence: TGTGCCAGTAGTCGCCAACAGGGGGCTGGGGAGACCCAGTACTTC.

This rearrangement joins TRBV6-6 to TRBJ1-2; 7 bases fit TRBD1. V shed 6 bases and J 3 bases; nucleotides not matched to a gene: 4. This CDR3 has 13 residues. In germline, CDR1 is MNHNY, CDR2 SVGAGI (reference sequence). CDR3 region: CASSRQGDYGYTF. CDR3 bases: TGTGCCAGCAGCCGACAGGGTGACTATGGCTACACCTTC.

As DNA, the CDR3 is TGCGCCAGCAGTGTTGGGACGGGGGAGCAGTACTTC. It translates to CASSVGTGEQYF. The chain employs TRBV5-1 and TRBJ2-7, with D perhaps matching TRBD1 or TRBD2 (5 bases each). CDR1 is SGHRS and CDR2 is YFSETQ in the germline V gene. CDR3 length equals 12 residues. V shed 5 bases and J shed 7 bases, with 13 bases lying between them.

The chain has TRBV6-5 and TRBJ1-2, with D maybe TRBD1 (5 bases). V lost 4 bases and J 5 bases, leaving 17 bases between the germline ends. Per germline, CDR1 MNHEY and CDR2 SVGAGI. The CDR3 sequence is 15 residues long. The CDR3 is CASSFLSQEFYGYTF. Here the CDR3 DNA reads TGTGCCAGCAGTTTTCTCTCACAGGAGTTTTATGGCTACACCTTC.

V is TRBV30 and J is TRBJ1-5; 7 bases are shared with TRBD1. The germline gives CDR1 GTSNPN, CDR2 SVGIG (reference sequence). With V trimmed by 7 bases and J by 3 bases, 3 bases remained unmatched. CDR3 size: 12 residues. CDR3 bases: TGTGCCTTGGGACAGAACAATCAGCCCCAGCATTTT. Translation gives CALGQNNQPQHF.

This clone was counted a single time. The V call is TRBV18, the J call TRBJ2-2; no definite D call. V dropped 3 bases and J dropped 0 bases, with 14 bases sitting between them. CDR1 and CDR2 from the germline V gene are KGHSH and LQKENI. The CDR3 runs 17 residues. The CDR3 loop reads CASSPDLSKANTGELFF. CDR3 coding DNA: TGTGCCAGCTCACCCGACCTGTCTAAAGCGAACACCGGGGAGCTGTTTTTT.

The V and J genes are TRBV11-2 and TRBJ2-7, with D perhaps matching TRBD2 (6 bases). CDR3 length: 12 residues. CDR1 is SGHAT and CDR2 is FQNNGV in the germline V gene. Trimming left V 4 bases short and J 9 bases short, with 13 bases between. CDR3 sequence: CASSSATSRQYF. The CDR3 DNA is TGTGCCAGCAGCTCTGCGACTAGTAGGCAGTACTTC.

The rearrangement joins TRBV18 to TRBJ1-4; 7 bases align to TRBD1. This CDR3 has 14 residues. After removal of 8 bases from V and 4 bases from J, the junction contained 7 bases not matched to a gene. Germline V gives CDR1 KGHSH, CDR2 LQKENI. The CDR3 DNA reads TGTGCCAGCCGCCCAGGGACAGATAATGAAAAACTGTTTTTT. Protein sequence: CASRPGTDNEKLFF. Variable domain in full (rest from reference TRBV18 and TRBJ1-4): NAGVMQNPRHLVRRRGQEARLRCSPMKGHSHVYWYRQLPEEGLKFMVYLQKENIIDESGMPKERFSAEFPKEGPSILRIQQVVRGDSAAYFCASRPGTDNEKLFFGSGTQLSVL.

V usage is TRBV7-3 and J usage is TRBJ1-3; TRBD1 agrees at 8 bases. Germline values: CDR1 SGHTA, CDR2 FQGTGA. Trimming removed 5 bases from V and 0 bases from J; junction bases left unmatched: 6. The length of the CDR3 is 16 residues. In DNA, the CDR3 is TGTGCCAGCAGCATGGGACAGGAAGGCTCTGGAAACACCATATATTTT. Its protein product is CASSMGQEGSGNTIYF.

This rearrangement joins TRBV2 to TRBJ1-3, with a possible D match to TRBD1 (5 bases). The CDR3 consists of 17 residues. Trimming stripped 7 bases from V and 0 bases from J, with 19 bases between. Germline-derived CDR1 and CDR2 are SNHLY and FYNNEI. Written as DNA, the CDR3 is TGTGCCAGCACTACTAGGGACCTTATGAGCTCTGGAAACACCATATATTTT. The encoded protein is CASTTRDLMSSGNTIYF. Full variable domain (remainder filled in from reference TRBV2 and TRBJ1-3): EPEVTQTPSHQVTQMGQEVILRCVPISNHLYFYWYRQILGQKVEFLVSFYNNEISEKSEIFDDQFSVERPDGSNFTLKIRSTKLEDSAMYFCASTTRDLMSSGNTIYFGEGSWLTVV.

The V and J genes are TRBV28 and TRBJ2-5, with 13 bases fitting TRBD2. There are 16 residues in the CDR3. Trimming cost V 6 bases and J 6 bases; bases outside gene matches: 10. Germline V gene data show CDR1 as MDHEN and CDR2 as SYDVKM. The CDR3 protein is CASSSRGLAGRKTQYF. CDR3 nucleotide sequence: TGTGCCAGCAGCTCCCGGGGACTAGCGGGGAGGAAGACCCAGTACTTC.

This clone was found once. V gene TRBV7-2 combines with J gene TRBJ2-6; D perhaps matches TRBD2 (6 bases). This CDR3 has 15 amino acids. The germline V gene has CDR1 SGHTA and CDR2 FQGNSA. Trimming left V 3 bases short and J 8 bases short, with 14 bases between. CDR3 nucleotides: TGTGCCAGCAGCTTGGGCCCCGGAGGGACCAACGTCCTGACTTTC. Protein sequence: CASSLGPGGTNVLTF.